Shown below are 30 T cell receptor beta chains from a single sample sequenced in a study of T cell clonality in common variable immunodeficiency. Clones were sequenced by immunoSEQ multiplex PCR, and TCRdb holds only the in-frame ones, with some missing. The repertoire has some 30,000 clones, none seen only once; the ten largest take around 4.6%. The source material was peripheral blood mononuclear cells. Every receptor here comes from a person between 18 and 70 years old in good health.

This clone has a count of ten or more. The read terminates 3 residues ahead of where the CDR3 ends, so the germline J gene completes it. The chain couples TRBV7-6 to TRBJ1-1, with a weak D call TRBD1 (5 bases). The CDR3 is made up of 13 amino acids. The V gene's germline CDR1 is SGHVS and CDR2 FNYEAQ. Deletions cut 2 bases from V and 1 base from J, with 5 bases between. The sequenced part of the CDR3 DNA is TGTGCCAGCAGCTTACAGGGGAACACTGAA. Translated, it gives CASSLQGNTE. The CDR3 reads in full as CASSLQGNTEAFF.

In its sample, this clone was seen many times. The read gets to within 3 residues of the CDR3 end, and the germline J gene fills in the rest. The rearrangement uses TRBV29-1 and TRBJ1-1; TRBD1 is a possible D gene (6 bases). Germline CDR1 is SQVTM and CDR2 is ANQGSEA. V was pared by 4 bases and J by 3 bases, with 15 bases between. CDR3 length: 14 residues. The CDR3 sequence is CSVAGQFKDTEAFF. Incomplete CDR3 DNA: TGCAGCGTTGCCGGACAGTTTAAGGACACTGAA.

This clone was seen a few times. The read ends 3 residues shy of where the CDR3 ends; the end is completed using the germline J gene. The V call is TRBV5-1, the J call TRBJ2-5; 9 bases are a match to TRBD1. This CDR3 contains 15 residues. Germline V gene sequence: CDR1 SGHRS, CDR2 YFSETQ. The ends lost 4 bases at V and 5 bases at J; junction bases unmatched: 9. The sequenced CDR3 bases are TGCGCCAGCAGCCCGGGGGACAGGGAGCCGGAGACC. It codes for CASSPGDREPET. The full CDR3 reads CASSPGDREPETQYF.

This clone was counted many times. The missing CDR3 end, 3 residues past where the read stops, is filled in from the germline J gene. V gene TRBV18 combines with J gene TRBJ2-1; TRBD1 is a possible D gene (6 bases). The germline V gene has CDR1 KGHSH and CDR2 LQKENI. Trimming removed 2 bases from V and 5 bases from J, with 19 bases in between. The CDR3 has 17 residues. CDR3 DNA (partial): TGTGCCAGCTCACCAGTACTCTTACAGGGACGCCACAATGAG. Amino acid sequence: CASSPVLLQGRHNE. The CDR3 as a whole reads CASSPVLLQGRHNEQFF.

This clone has ten or more counts. The read comes to an end 3 residues before the CDR3 does, leaving the germline J gene to fill in the end. The genes are TRBV7-6 and TRBJ2-3; no definite D call. This CDR3 has 14 residues. Germline V lookup: CDR1 SGHVS, CDR2 FNYEAQ. Between the trimmed V and J ends, which lost 4 bases and 0 bases, there was a span of 8 bases. CDR3 protein: CASSSPFSTDTQYF. The CDR3 DNA, read in part, is TGTGCCAGCAGCTCCCCTTTTAGCACAGATACG.

This clone has a count of ten or more. From the germline J gene comes the end of the CDR3, since the read stops 3 residues before it. The chain links TRBV18 to TRBJ2-6; the D is unclear. V lost 0 bases, J lost 3 bases, and 6 bases lay in between. Germline-derived CDR1 and CDR2 are KGHSH and LQKENI. The CDR3 has 15 residues. This CDR3 reads CASSPPSVGANVLTF. CDR3 DNA, as far as it was read: TGTGCCAGCTCACCACCGTCTGTTGGGGCCAACGTC.

This clone appeared many times. The CDR3 is cut off 3 residues early in the read; its end comes from the germline J gene. The gene calls are TRBV6-1 and TRBJ2-7; 9 bases are a match to TRBD2. The trim removed 1 base at V and 4 bases at J, leaving 11 bases unmatched. This CDR3 is built from 17 residues. Germline assignment: CDR1 MNHNS and CDR2 SASEGT. CDR3 residues: CASSEVPSGMIGYEQYF. CDR3 DNA (partial): TGTGCCAGCAGTGAAGTCCCTAGCGGGATGATAGGGTACGAG.

The CDR3 DNA, read in part, is TGTGCCAGTAGTATACAAGGGGCGCATCTTGGCTATGGC. Translated, it gives CASSIQGAHLGYG. The full CDR3 sequence reads CASSIQGAHLGYGYTF. The V call is TRBV19, the J call TRBJ1-2; the D gene is possibly TRBD1 (5 bases). The sequenced fragment ends 3 residues before the CDR3 boundary, so the rest is inferred from the germline J gene. This CDR3 has 16 residues. Trimming took off 2 bases at V and 4 bases at J, with 17 bases between the two ends. Germline CDR1 is LNHDA and CDR2 is SQIVND (reference sequence).

This clone was seen at least ten times. From the germline J gene comes the end of the CDR3, since the read stops 3 residues before it. Other DNA sequences in this specimen translate into the identical CDR3. The V call is TRBV4-2, the J call TRBJ1-5; 7 bases align to TRBD1. V dropped 1 base and J dropped 5; count of bases not matched to a gene: 2. Germline V gives CDR1 LGHNA, CDR2 YNFKEQ. The CDR3 contains 14 residues. CDR3 DNA (partial): TGTGCCAGCAGCCAAGTAGGACAGGATCAGCCC. Its translation is CASSQVGQDQP. The full-length CDR3 reads as CASSQVGQDQPQHF.

Of note for this clone: Coverage ceases 3 residues before the CDR3 finishes, and the germline J gene fills in the end. V gene TRBV27 combines with J gene TRBJ2-5; D may be TRBD1 (8 bases). The V end lost 3 bases, the J end lost 5 bases, and 16 bases lay between the germline ends. CDR3 size: 15 residues. Germline CDR1 is MNHEY and CDR2 is SMNVEV (reference sequence). CDR3 DNA (partial): TGTGCCAGCAGTTTGGGGGGGGACAGGACCGAGACC. Translation gives CASSLGGDRTET. The complete CDR3 reads CASSLGGDRTETQYF.

This clone occurred a few times. The read halts 3 residues ahead of the CDR3 end, with the missing end drawn from the germline J gene. V and J are TRBV20-1 and TRBJ2-3, with a possible D match to TRBD2 (5 bases). The V gene's germline CDR1 is DFQATT and CDR2 SNEGSKA (reference sequence). The CDR3 contains 13 residues. CDR3 DNA, as far as it was read: TGCAGTGCTAGTTCCCGGAGCGGTGAGACG. Residues: CSASSRSGET. Given in full, the CDR3 is CSASSRSGETQYF.

In regard to this clone: The DNA ends 3 residues before the CDR3 does, and the rest of the CDR3 is filled in from the germline J gene. The V and J genes are TRBV19 and TRBJ2-5, with 7 bases that match TRBD2. V dropped 5 bases and J dropped 7; count of bases not matched to a gene: 4. This CDR3 contains 12 residues. In germline, CDR1 is LNHDA, CDR2 SQIVND (reference sequence). CDR3 sequence reads: CASSFPGGTQYF. The CDR3 DNA, read in part, is TGTGCCAGTAGTTTCCCGGGGGGGACC.

This clone has more than one count but fewer than ten. The CDR3 region is CASGPGTGSNEQFF. CDR3 DNA (partial): TGCGCCAGCGGCCCAGGGACAGGGTCCAATGAG. This sequence joins TRBV5-1 and TRBJ2-1, with TRBD1 matching over 9 bases. The sequenced fragment ends 3 residues before the CDR3 boundary, so the rest is inferred from the germline J gene. Germline values: CDR1 SGHRS, CDR2 YFSETQ. This CDR3 is built from 14 residues. With V trimmed by 7 bases and J by 6 bases, 8 bases remained unmatched.

This clone is categorized as medium-sized. The missing CDR3 end, 3 residues past where the read stops, is filled in from the germline J gene. The V and J genes are TRBV5-1 and TRBJ1-4; D perhaps matches TRBD1 (5 bases). Germline V lookup: CDR1 SGHRS, CDR2 YFSETQ. The CDR3 length is 15 residues. V lost 4 bases and J lost 0, with 10 bases in between. This CDR3 reads CASSRQLSTNEKLFF. The sequenced CDR3 bases are TGCGCCAGCAGCCGACAGTTATCAACTAATGAAAAA.

Regarding this clone: The read halts 3 residues ahead of the CDR3 end, with the missing end drawn from the germline J gene. The chain couples TRBV19 to TRBJ1-3; 7 nucleotides agree with TRBD1. Germline V gene sequence: CDR1 LNHDA, CDR2 SQIVND (reference sequence). The CDR3 contains 18 residues. The trim removed 4 bases at V and 1 base at J, leaving 13 bases unmatched. The CDR3 bases that were read are TGTGCCAGTAGTACCCTCGGGACAGCTCGTAAGTCTGGAAACACC. Protein product: CASSTLGTARKSGNT. The whole CDR3 is CASSTLGTARKSGNTIYF.

This clone occurred many times. Read sequence stops 3 residues before the CDR3 end, and the germline J gene provides the missing end. The chain is built from TRBV5-1 and TRBJ1-5; 8 bases agree with TRBD1. The V gene's germline CDR1 is SGHRS and CDR2 YFSETQ. The junction had 6 bases not matched to a gene; V was cut back by 4 bases and J by 3 bases. This CDR3 is 15 amino acids long. The CDR3 DNA, read in part, is TGCGCCAGCAGCCTCTTGGGACAGGCCAATCAGCCC. This sequence encodes CASSLLGQANQP. In full, the CDR3 is CASSLLGQANQPQHF.

This clone was seen only a few times. This sequence may be a read error, since a much larger clone differs from it by one base. The sequenced fragment ends 3 residues before the CDR3 boundary, so the rest is inferred from the germline J gene. This sample includes further DNA sequences coding for the same CDR3. The chain combines TRBV18 with TRBJ1-3; D is possibly TRBD1 (5 bases). Germline loops: CDR1 KGHSH, CDR2 LQKENI. The CDR3 has 14 residues. CDR3 region: CASSPSRERNTIYF. The covered CDR3 bases are TGTGCCAGCTCACCCTCCAGGGAAAGAAACACG.

This clone was counted many times. The CDR3 extends 3 residues past the end of the read, so its final part is completed from the germline J gene. The chain has TRBV2 and TRBJ1-1; tentatively, D is TRBD1 (6 bases). Germline CDR1 and CDR2: SNHLY and FYNNEI. Trimming removed 4 bases from V and 1 base from J, with 10 bases in between. CDR3 length: 14 residues. This CDR3 reads CASSGTGRNTEAFF. CDR3 bases read: TGTGCCAGCAGTGGAACAGGGAGGAACACTGAA.

This clone was seen repeatedly, ten times or more. The CDR3 extends 3 residues past the end of the read, so its final part is completed from the germline J gene. This sequence joins TRBV3-1 (or the pseudogene TRBV3-2) and TRBJ2-5, with no clear D. Germline assignment: CDR1 LGHDT and CDR2 YNNKEL (reference sequence). Trimming shortened V by 3 bases and J by 5 bases, and 7 bases separated the two germline ends. The CDR3 is made up of 12 amino acids. The CDR3 sequence is CASSHTRETQYF. The CDR3 DNA, read in part, is TGTGCCAGCAGCCATACTCGGGAGACC.

This clone was recorded many times. The read is 3 residues too short to cover the CDR3 end, so that end is filled in from the germline J gene. The V call is TRBV12-3 or TRBV12-4, the J call TRBJ2-7; 10 nucleotides agree with TRBD1. The trim removed 6 bases at V and 6 bases at J, leaving 8 bases unmatched. This CDR3 has 14 residues. The DNA read from the CDR3 is TGTGCCAGCAGATCCGGGACAGGGGCTGGCGAG. Amino acids: CASRSGTGAGE. The full CDR3 reads CASRSGTGAGEQYF.

The sequenced part of the CDR3 DNA is TGTGCCAGCAGCTTGGGGGGTAGCAATCAGCCG. Protein sequence: CASSLGGSNQP. The complete CDR3 reads CASSLGGSNQPQYF. The V gene is TRBV7-9, the J gene TRBJ2-3; D perhaps matches TRBD2 (6 bases). The read stops 3 residues short of the end of the CDR3; the missing end is completed from the germline J gene. The V gene's germline CDR1 is SEHNR and CDR2 FQNEAQ (reference sequence). The CDR3 loop spans 14 amino acids.

This clone was detected a few times. The CDR3 goes on 3 residues after the read ends, and that part is filled in from the germline J gene. The rearrangement uses TRBV2 and TRBJ1-1, with D possibly TRBD1 on 5 matching bases. The CDR3 is 15 residues long. Trimming took 6 bases from V and 1 from J, leaving 15 bases between them. Looked up from germline, CDR1 is SNHLY and CDR2 is FYNNEI. The covered CDR3 bases are TGTGCCAGCAGCACCTGGACAACCTGGAACACTGAA. Amino acids: CASSTWTTWNTE. The entire CDR3 protein is CASSTWTTWNTEAFF.

This clone was detected many times. The read is 3 residues too short to cover the CDR3 end, so that end is filled in from the germline J gene. The chain carries TRBV5-1 and TRBJ2-1; the D is unclear. The CDR3 is 14 residues long. Germline CDR1 and CDR2: SGHRS and YFSETQ. V dropped 5 bases and J dropped 4 bases, with 13 bases sitting between them. CDR3 bases read: TGCGCCAGCAGTATCGGTGGTAGTTACAATGAG. This translates into CASSIGGSYNE. The entire CDR3 is CASSIGGSYNEQFF.

This clone was recorded a few times. The read ends 3 residues early relative to the CDR3; the germline J gene fills the gap. The chain employs TRBV29-1 and TRBJ2-3, with D hard to call. Germline loops: CDR1 SQVTM, CDR2 ANQGSEA. The CDR3 is made up of 14 amino acids. The part of the CDR3 DNA that was read is TGCAGCGTTTCCGGCACGGTGGGCCAAGAGACG. This encodes CSVSGTVGQET. The entire CDR3 is CSVSGTVGQETQYF.

This clone was counted ten times or more. The read finishes 3 residues shy of the CDR3 end, and the germline J gene is used to complete it. V and J are TRBV13 and TRBJ2-5, with a possible D match to TRBD1 (6 bases). In germline, CDR1 is PRHDT, CDR2 FYEKMQ (reference sequence). There are 14 residues in the CDR3. With 4 bases removed from V and 3 bases from J, the gap between germline ends came to 12 bases. CDR3 sequence: CASSSEQGKETQYF. The part of the CDR3 DNA that was read is TGTGCCAGCAGCTCAGAACAGGGAAAAGAGACC. The entire variable domain, with the rest obtained from reference TRBV13 and TRBJ2-5, is as follows: AAGVIQSPRHLIKEKRETATLKCYPIPRHDTVYWYQQGPGQDPQFLISFYEKMQSDKGSIPDRFSAQQFSDYHSELNMSSLELGDSALYFCASSSEQGKETQYFGPGTRLLVL.

About this clone: The read ends 3 residues early relative to the CDR3; the germline J gene fills the gap. This chain joins TRBV30 and TRBJ1-2, with a tentative D call TRBD1 (5 bases). The CDR3 covers 12 residues. CDR1 is GTSNPN, CDR2 SVGIG, per germline (reference sequence). CDR3 in amino acids: CAWSNGGNDYTF. The sequenced CDR3 bases are TGTGCCTGGTCGAACGGGGGAAATGAC.

This clone was found many times. The sequenced fragment ends 3 residues before the CDR3 boundary, so the rest is inferred from the germline J gene. The chain combines TRBV5-1 with TRBJ2-1; TRBD2 matches 9 bases. Germline trimming cut 0 bases from V and 8 bases from J; bases unmatched to any gene: 9. The germline V gene encodes CDR1 SGHRS and CDR2 YFSETQ. This CDR3 spans 16 amino acids. The CDR3 loop reads CASSLGGTSKGDEQFF. The CDR3 bases that were read are TGCGCCAGCAGCTTGGGGGGGACTAGCAAAGGCGATGAG.

For this clone: The read falls 3 residues short of the CDR3 end, and the missing part is taken from the germline J gene. This chain joins TRBV18 and TRBJ2-1; D not certain. V was pared by 0 bases and J by 7 bases, with 16 bases between. Germline V lookup: CDR1 KGHSH, CDR2 LQKENI. The CDR3 has 16 residues. The DNA read from the CDR3 is TGTGCCAGCTCACCACCGATGGGCCAGGTCCGTAATGAG. Residues: CASSPPMGQVRNE. From start to end, the CDR3 is CASSPPMGQVRNEQFF.

In its sample, this clone was seen many times. The CDR3 end is not reached by the read, which stops 3 residues before it; the germline J gene fills it in. The chain couples TRBV2 to TRBJ2-1; 7 nucleotides agree with TRBD1. With V trimmed by 4 bases and J by 8 bases, 8 bases remained unmatched. Germline-derived CDR1 and CDR2 are SNHLY and FYNNEI. The CDR3 runs to 14 residues. The CDR3 is CASSGTGKRDEQFF. CDR3 bases read: TGTGCCAGCAGTGGGACAGGTAAAAGGGATGAG.

This clone has a count of ten or more. The read halts 3 residues ahead of the CDR3 end, with the missing end drawn from the germline J gene. The chain couples TRBV19 to TRBJ2-7, with D perhaps TRBD1 (6 bases). Germline CDR1 is LNHDA and CDR2 is SQIVND (reference sequence). Trimming shortened V by 4 bases and J by 5 bases, and 15 bases separated the two germline ends. There are 14 residues in the CDR3. CDR3 sequence: CASSTQTGTHEQYF. The sequenced part of the CDR3 DNA is TGTGCCAGTAGTACACAAACAGGGACACACGAG.